The clone carrying this T cell receptor (beta chain) was recorded a few times. The data were taken from a study of blood T cell repertoires in COVID-19. Overall study context: The analysed material was cDNA or gDNA that came from T cells, B-cell-depleted T cells, or PBMCs.

Recruited during active infection, patients (from Seattle) were subsequently followed longitudinally. From germline, CDR1 is LGHNA and CDR2 YNFKEQ. The J segment lost 4 bases and the V segment lost 4 bases, leaving 10 bases of the junction unmatched. The CDR3 loop spans 17 amino acids. Measured with immunoSEQ multiplex PCR; TCRdb has only the in-frame clones, and not every one. This table has about 530,000 clones, about 88% appearing once. Sequencing was performed on peripheral blood. This chain joins TRBV4-2 and TRBJ2-2; 9 bases are shared with TRBD1. The sequence was collected from a woman aged 45-60 years with COVID-19, enrolled during active disease. The CDR3 loop reads CASSPGPGQGSTGELFF. Written as DNA, the CDR3 is TGTGCCAGCAGCCCCGGCCCGGGACAGGGCAGCACCGGGGAGCTGTTTTTT.